Below, 6 T cell receptor beta chains from the same sample are listed, as sequenced in a study of T-cell reconstitution after alpha-beta-depleted transplantation in children. Unique molecular identifiers were incorporated when the TCRbeta library was constructed. One entry per CDR3 protein results from TCRdb running MiXCR on the PCR reads. The sample includes roughly 240,000 distinct CDR3 sequences, approximately 8.9% seen only once; the top ten take 6.3%. This sample comprised PBMCs, mostly from graft donor cells, obtained 180 days after TCRalphabeta/CD19-depleted stem cell transplant. The receptors come from a male patient under 18 who had a stem cell transplant for acute lymphoblastic leukemia, so the T cells may come from the graft donor.

This clonotype was counted at least ten times. V is TRBV12-3 or TRBV12-4 and J is TRBJ2-2; D may be TRBD1 (5 bases). V was cut by 3 bases and J by 13 bases, with 15 bases left in between. There are 13 residues in the CDR3. The CDR3 coding sequence is TGTGCCAGCAGTTTTCCCCCCATCACAGGGCTGTTTTTT. Its protein is CASSFPPITGLFF.

This clonotype was seen at least ten times. This chain connects TRBV18 to TRBJ2-1; D is unclear. The germline V gene has CDR1 KGHSH and CDR2 LQKENI. Trimming shortened V by 4 bases and J by 1 base, and 11 bases separated the two germline ends. This CDR3 region has 15 residues. Written as DNA, the CDR3 is TGTGCCAGCTCACAAGTCGCAGCTTCCTACAATGAGCAGTTCTTC. Its translation is CASSQVAASYNEQFF.

This clonotype came up many times. The CDR3 region has the DNA TGCAGTGCTACGGCGGGGGGGGGCGCAGATACGCAGTATTTT. Translated: CSATAGGGADTQYF. The rearrangement uses TRBV20-1 and TRBJ2-3, with TRBD2 matching over 9 bases. The CDR3 covers 14 residues. The junction had 6 bases not matched to a gene; V was cut back by 4 bases and J by 4 bases. The germline gives CDR1 DFQATT, CDR2 SNEGSKA (reference sequence).

The chain is built from TRBV5-1 and TRBJ1-2; no definite D call. V dropped 0 bases and J dropped 4 bases, with 16 bases sitting between them. The CDR3 has 16 amino acids. Germline V lookup: CDR1 SGHRS, CDR2 YFSETQ. The CDR3 is CASSLGSPERGYGYTF. Written as DNA, the CDR3 is TGCGCCAGCAGCTTGGGGTCCCCTGAACGCGGCTATGGCTACACCTTC.

In its sample, this clonotype was seen many times. In DNA form, the CDR3 reads TGCAGTGCCGGCCGCGGGGGAACCTACGAGCAGTACTTC. Protein product: CSAGRGGTYEQYF. The rearrangement uses TRBV20-1 and TRBJ2-7, with TRBD2 matching over 7 bases. Germline V gene data show CDR1 as DFQATT and CDR2 as SNEGSKA (reference sequence). After removal of 6 bases from V and 2 bases from J, the junction contained 7 bases not matched to a gene. CDR3 length: 13 amino acids.

This clonotype was observed many times. This chain joins TRBV12-3 or TRBV12-4 and TRBJ2-7; tentative D call: TRBD2 (5 bases). The CDR3 is 12 residues long. V lost 3 bases to trimming and J lost 6 bases, with 9 bases between them. CDR3 region: CASSFASGEQYF. CDR3 DNA: TGTGCCAGCAGTTTTGCCAGCGGCGAGCAGTACTTC.